The 7 T cell receptor beta chains below all came from one sample that was sequenced in a study of shared clonotypes between healthy human individuals. Produced via immunoSEQ multiplex PCR; TCRdb's table is partial and in-frame only. The sample lists a few hundred thousand clones, roughly 97% occurring once. Sequencing was carried out using naive CD4+ T cells sorted from blood. As to subset: CD45RA+ positively selected. These receptors were obtained from a woman aged 25 to 39 in good health.

The V and J genes are TRBV6-5 and TRBJ1-5; no firm D call. Germline lookup yields CDR1 MNHEY and CDR2 SVGAGI. The CDR3 is made up of 14 amino acids. Trimming stripped 0 bases from V and 4 bases from J, with 7 bases between. CDR3 DNA: TGTGCCAGCAGTTACTCGAAGGAGAATCAGCCCCAGCATTTT. It encodes CASSYSKENQPQHF.

The gene calls are TRBV18 and TRBJ2-7; TRBD1 or TRBD2 may be the D gene (5 bases each). Per germline, CDR1 KGHSH and CDR2 LQKENI. The CDR3 has 15 residues. Trimming took 6 bases from V and 2 from J, leaving 17 bases between them. The CDR3 sequence: CASSYSGTGTYEQYF. CDR3 nucleotide sequence: TGTGCCAGCTCGTACTCCGGGACGGGAACCTACGAGCAGTACTTC.

This CDR3 is CASSLSYEQYF. The CDR3 region has the DNA TGTGCCAGCAGCCTCTCCTACGAGCAGTACTTC. V and J are TRBV2 and TRBJ2-7; D is unresolved. The CDR3 runs to 11 residues. V lost 6 bases and J 0 bases, leaving 3 bases between the germline ends. Germline CDR1 reads SNHLY; CDR2 reads FYNNEI.

The chain uses TRBV28 and TRBJ2-7, with D possibly matching TRBD2 (5 bases). V shed 8 bases and J shed 6 bases, with 14 bases lying between them. Germline CDR1 and CDR2: MDHEN and SYDVKM. The CDR3 runs 12 residues. The CDR3, as DNA: TGTGCCAGCCGCGTTGGGAGTTCCGAGCAGTACTTC. The encoded protein is CASRVGSSEQYF.

V is TRBV5-1 and J is TRBJ2-5; no reliable D call. Germline loops: CDR1 SGHRS, CDR2 YFSETQ. V lost 0 bases and J 10 bases, leaving 16 bases between the germline ends. This CDR3 is built from 14 residues. CDR3 DNA sequence: TGCGCCAGCAGCTTGGCCGTGGGCAGTACGAGCCAGTACTTC. It codes for CASSLAVGSTSQYF.

The V gene is TRBV6-1, the J gene TRBJ1-4; D is undetermined. This CDR3 is built from 12 residues. Trimming took 7 bases from V and 8 from J, leaving 11 bases between them. CDR1 is MNHNS and CDR2 is SASEGT in the germline V gene. The CDR3 nucleotides are TGTGCCAGCAAAAGGGTAGGGGAAAAACTGTTTTTT. This codes for CASKRVGEKLFF.

The genes are TRBV4-2 and TRBJ2-2; D is uncertain. The germline CDR1 and CDR2 sequences are LGHNA and YNFKEQ. V lost 0 bases to trimming and J lost 3 bases, with 8 bases between them. The CDR3 spans 15 residues. Here the CDR3 reads CASSQDDSYTGELFF. The CDR3 DNA reads as TGTGCCAGCAGCCAAGACGACTCCTACACCGGGGAGCTGTTTTTT.